This paragraph covers one TCR beta chain sequence. This clone was detected only a few times. The target of this receptor is not known. The record has no base qualities; no much larger clone is one base away. These data are taken from a study of T cells after posttransplantation cyclophosphamide (dated by TCRdb to between 2015 and 2016). Background on the whole study: Using TRB sequencing, the study followed how the T cell repertoire reconstituted after myeloablative bone marrow transplantation in which posttransplantation cyclophosphamide served as GVHD prophylaxis. Public TRB sequences were checked against a database of over 3,600 sequences associated with responses to pathogens, tumor antigens, self-antigens and alloantigens. TRB sequencing was also done on up to about 3 additional blood samples from 2 to 5.2 years after transplant in 3 patients, and on pretransplant blood from several patients. Because TRA and TRB clonality correlated tightly in fewer than 10 samples, the subsequent TCR analyses were limited to TRB only. Blood from all 35 or so PTCy patients with 1-year posttransplant specimens was subjected to TRB sequencing. Samples from some 32 PTCy-treated patients and roughly 17 related bone marrow donors of those patients were subjected to antigen receptor sequencing.

V is cut back by 2 bases and J by 5 bases, with 3 bases in the junction unmatched. The germline V gene sets CDR1 to SGHDT and CDR2 to YYEEEE. The CDR3 sequence holds 13 residues, the cysteine and phenylalanine included. The read is trimmed to its CDR3 DNA, 39 bases read in frame from base 1. The treatment or condition label, as the study defines it: high-dose cyclophosphamide on days +3 and +4 as single-agent GVHD prophylaxis. For conditioning, the PTCy patients got busulfan and fludarabine, then a related or unrelated marrow graft, followed by cyclophosphamide on days +3 and +4. PTCy-treated patients came from a prospective multi-institutional clinical trial. Mononuclear cells from peripheral blood and bone marrow were separated by Ficoll-Hypaque density centrifugation and then cryopreserved. Genomic DNA was the input for TRB sequencing, which was run either with the immunoSEQ assay at survey resolution or with the hsTCRB kit. In the source study's methods: The immunoSEQ software was used for initial read processing, and the LymphoSeq R package was used for repertoire analyses. Clonality was computed as 1 minus normalized Shannon entropy, and a Gini coefficient was also calculated for each TRB dataset. To infer phenotypes in unsorted samples, TRB sequences from sorted subsets of the recipient or donor were mapped onto the unsorted samples of the same recipient. TCRdb provides this immuneACCESS table in a form limited to in-frame rearrangements. Some clones are lacking; in checked studies, under half of them reflect an unresolved V gene, and why the rest are absent is not known. That table supplies the V and J calls and clone size; D and trimming were determined from the DNA. This sample is represented by some 18,000 clones; roughly 87% of them were singletons. The ten top clones hold 6% to 8.5% of the sample.

The investigation overall reported the following: Donor-recipient similarity was low at 1-2 months but increased during the first year, and donor CD8+ memory clones often dominated later blood repertoires. Across roughly 40 patients, recipient CMV seropositivity and CMV reactivation were highly associated with TRB clonality; PTCy diversity was similar to CNI/methotrexate controls. The TRB repertoires of T cells infiltrating skin or GI tract showed only limited overlap with the TRB repertoires of T cells in blood.

The receptor chain draws on TRBV5-6 and TRBJ2-7, and 8 junctional nucleotides match TRBD2. The sequence was obtained from a female patient between 40 and 50 years old who received an allogeneic stem cell transplant from a related donor, was CMV-positive, and had no GVHD. After a transplant, not all T cells may be the patient's own; some may come from the graft donor. The specimen comprised PBMCs, sampled after allogeneic stem cell transplant with posttransplant cyclophosphamide. The CDR3: CASSFSGSNEQYF. The DNA reads TGTGCCAGCAGCTTCAGCGGGAGTAACGAGCAGTACTTC.